These 29 T cell receptor beta chains were all obtained from the same sample, sequenced in a study of shared clonotypes between healthy human individuals (dated by TCRdb to 2018 to 2020). To prepare the library, the immunoSEQ multiplex PCR assay was applied. As stored in TCRdb, this immuneACCESS dataset retains in-frame rearrangements with V and J assigned. A fraction of the clones does not appear; measured against another copy, unresolved V genes explain less than half of the discrepancy, and the remainder lacks a known reason. Counted in this sample were 600,000 or so clones; roughly 96% of them appeared once. The ten biggest clones cover approximately 0.12% of the sample. CD8 naive samples were CD45RO-negative cells positively selected for CCR7, giving a CD45RA+CCR7+ population that excluded TemRA cells. The sequencing sample was made of naive CD8+ T cells sorted from blood. This specimen's cell subset or site label, interpreted: CD45RA+CCR7+. The receptor source for this set is a woman aged 30 to 39 in good health.

V and J are TRBV2 and TRBJ2-5; D gene uncertain. The CDR3 is 12 amino acids. The ends were cut back, 1 base at V and 5 bases at J, with 5 bases in the middle. The germline CDR1 and CDR2 sequences are SNHLY and FYNNEI. CDR3 sequence reads: CASSEVRETQYF. DNA of the CDR3: TGTGCCAGCAGTGAAGTGCGGGAGACCCAGTACTTC. The full variable domain, in which reference TRBV2 and TRBJ2-5 provide the parts outside the CDR3, is EPEVTQTPSHQVTQMGQEVILRCVPISNHLYFYWYRQILGQKVEFLVSFYNNEISEKSEIFDDQFSVERPDGSNFTLKIRSTKLEDSAMYFCASSEVRETQYFGPGTRLLVL.

J is TRBJ1-5 and V is TRBV2; 7 bases line up with TRBD1. With 3 bases clipped from V and 7 bases from J, the junction kept 6 bases outside the gene matches. The CDR3 has 14 residues. CDR1 SNHLY and CDR2 FYNNEI come from the germline V gene. CDR3 sequence (DNA): TGTGCCAGCAGTGATAAGGGGGCCGGGCAGCCCCAGCATTTT. It is translated as CASSDKGAGQPQHF.

The rearrangement links TRBV5-8 to TRBJ2-7, with 13 bases matching TRBD2. Germline V gene data show CDR1 as SGHTS and CDR2 as YDEGEE. After removal of 0 bases from V and 5 bases from J, the junction contained 2 bases not matched to a gene. This CDR3 contains 15 residues. The CDR3 region has the DNA TGTGCCAGCAGCTTGGCGACTAGCGGGAGGAACGAGCAGTACTTC. It encodes CASSLATSGRNEQYF.

The table lists this clone with a few counts. At the DNA level, this CDR3 is encoded by other sequences in the same sample as well. The chain uses TRBV29-1 and TRBJ2-7; tentative D call: TRBD1 (6 bases). V was pared by 3 bases and J by 6 bases, with 6 bases between. Germline loops: CDR1 SQVTM, CDR2 ANQGSEA. The CDR3 covers 10 residues. CDR3 amino acids: CSVEDSEQYF. The CDR3, as DNA: TGCAGCGTTGAGGACAGCGAGCAGTACTTC.

This rearrangement joins TRBV30 to TRBJ2-1, with 8 bases matching TRBD2. Per the germline V gene, CDR1 is GTSNPN and CDR2 is SVGIG (reference sequence). This CDR3 region has 16 residues. V shed 4 bases and J 4 bases; nucleotides not matched to a gene: 12. CDR3 DNA sequence: TGTGCCTGGAACCAGTCCCCCGGGACTAGGTACAATGAGCAGTTCTTC. Residues: CAWNQSPGTRYNEQFF. The entire variable domain, with the rest obtained from reference TRBV30 and TRBJ2-1, is as follows: SQTIHQWPATLVQPVGSPLSLECTVEGTSNPNLYWYRQAAGRGLQLLFYSVGIGQISSEVPQNLSASRPQDRQFILSSKKLLLSDSGFYLCAWNQSPGTRYNEQFFGPGTRLTVL.

The rearrangement links TRBV7-9 to TRBJ1-2; perhaps TRBD1 as D (6 bases). Trimming shortened V by 5 bases and J by 4 bases, and 14 bases separated the two germline ends. The CDR3 is made up of 14 amino acids. The germline V gene encodes CDR1 SEHNR and CDR2 FQNEAQ (reference sequence). The DNA of the CDR3 is TGTGCCAGCAGCCAATACAGGGTTGGCTATGGCTACACCTTC. It yields the protein CASSQYRVGYGYTF.

This clone appeared a single time. The chain couples TRBV5-1 to TRBJ1-3, with unresolved D. The CDR3 has 16 amino acids. Trimming took off 1 base at V and 0 bases at J, with 11 bases between the two ends. Germline V gene lookup returns CDR1 SGHRS and CDR2 YFSETQ. CDR3 coding DNA: TGCGCCAGCAGCTTGTCCCTCGGTATCTCTGGAAACACCATATATTTT. Protein: CASSLSLGISGNTIYF.

V gene TRBV5-8 combines with J gene TRBJ2-3, with D perhaps matching TRBD1 (5 bases). The CDR3 is 15 residues long. Germline V gene lookup returns CDR1 SGHTS and CDR2 YDEGEE. Trimming stripped 1 base from V and 5 bases from J, with 14 bases between. CDR3: CASSLQAGMGDTQYF. CDR3 bases: TGTGCCAGCAGCTTGCAGGCAGGGATGGGAGATACGCAGTATTTT.

The chain combines TRBV6-1 with TRBJ1-2, with 7 bases identical to TRBD1. The CDR3 is 15 residues long. Germline CDR1 and CDR2: MNHNS and SASEGT. Losses at the gene ends were 2 bases for V and 3 bases for J; bases not matched to a gene: 6. CDR3 DNA sequence: TGTGCCAGCAGTGAATTAACAGGGGAAGACTATGGCTACACCTTC. As protein: CASSELTGEDYGYTF.

CDR3 region: CASSLGVEQFF. In DNA, the CDR3 is TGTGCCAGCAGCTTAGGGGTTGAGCAGTTCTTC. The chain has TRBV7-2 and TRBJ2-1; D remains unclear. Germline CDR1 and CDR2: SGHTA and FQGNSA. The CDR3 is 11 amino acids. Trimming shortened V by 1 base and J by 9 bases, and 4 bases separated the two germline ends.

V is TRBV6-4 and J is TRBJ1-1; maybe TRBD1 (5 bases). Trimming left V 0 bases short and J 4 bases short, with 9 bases between. Germline CDR1 and CDR2: MRHNA and SNTAGT. The CDR3 sequence is 14 residues long. The CDR3 here is CASSDSGQFTEAFF. The CDR3 nucleotides are TGTGCCAGCAGTGACTCGGGGCAGTTCACTGAAGCTTTCTTT.

The chain joins TRBV6-1 to TRBJ2-2, with D hard to call. CDR3 size: 12 residues. Germline V gene lookup returns CDR1 MNHNS and CDR2 SASEGT. V was trimmed by 6 bases and J by 4 bases, leaving 6 bases between them. In DNA, the CDR3 is TGTGCCAGCAGCTACAGCACCGGGGAGCTGTTTTTT. Amino acids: CASSYSTGELFF.

The J gene is TRBJ2-7, the V gene TRBV18; D gene uncertain. The CDR3 is 15 amino acids. V dropped 2 bases and J dropped 2 bases, with 13 bases sitting between them. Per germline, CDR1 KGHSH and CDR2 LQKENI. The CDR3 coding sequence is TGTGCCAGCTCACCAGACGGGCCCGTAACCTACGAGCAGTACTTC. This translates into CASSPDGPVTYEQYF.

In the case of this clone: Other DNA sequences in this sample translate to the same CDR3. This chain connects TRBV5-8 to TRBJ1-5; no clear D. Germline V lookup: CDR1 SGHTS, CDR2 YDEGEE. The CDR3 totals 12 residues. V was clipped by 4 bases and J by 2 bases, with 4 bases between them. CDR3 sequence reads: CASSRGNQPQHF. The CDR3 region has the DNA TGTGCCAGCAGCAGAGGCAATCAGCCCCAGCATTTT.

The rearrangement uses TRBV5-4 and TRBJ2-7; no definite D call. Germline CDR1 is SGHNT and CDR2 is YYREEE (reference sequence). Between the trimmed V and J ends, which lost 3 bases and 2 bases, there was a span of 15 bases. The CDR3 is 15 amino acids. CDR3 protein: CASSSPRALAYEQYF. In DNA form, the CDR3 reads TGTGCCAGCAGCTCGCCACGGGCCTTAGCCTACGAGCAGTACTTC.

V usage is TRBV20-1 and J usage is TRBJ2-5; the D gene is possibly TRBD2 (5 bases). The DNA matches TRBJ2-7 better at its end, which makes the J call doubtful. The CDR3 has 11 amino acids. Per germline, CDR1 DFQATT and CDR2 SNEGSKA (reference sequence). The CDR3 DNA sequence: TGCAGTGCTCCTAGCATTTACGAGCAGTACTTC. Translation gives CSAPSIYEQYF.

The chain has TRBV18 and TRBJ2-5; D remains unclear. The closer fit of TRBJ2-7 to the DNA end suggests the J call may be wrong. Germline V gene data show CDR1 as KGHSH and CDR2 as LQKENI. The CDR3 spans 13 residues. In DNA form, the CDR3 reads TGTGCCAGCTCACCACCGTACTCCTACGAGCAGTACTTC. Its translation is CASSPPYSYEQYF.

This sequence joins TRBV30 and TRBJ2-4; 7 positions agree with TRBD2. The germline V gene has CDR1 GTSNPN and CDR2 SVGIG (reference sequence). J gave up 0 bases and V 8 bases, and 4 bases lay outside the gene matches. The CDR3 contains 13 residues. CDR3 nucleotide sequence: TGTGCCCTGCGGGAGCTAGCCAAAAACATTCAGTACTTC. Its translation is CALRELAKNIQYF.

V gene TRBV28 combines with J gene TRBJ1-1, with a tentative D call TRBD1 (6 bases). The CDR3 extends over 16 amino acids. From germline, CDR1 is MDHEN and CDR2 SYDVKM. Deletions cut 5 bases from V and 1 base from J, with 17 bases between. This chain's CDR3 is CASSAQGFEGNTEAFF. In DNA form, the CDR3 reads TGTGCCAGCAGTGCTCAGGGGTTCGAAGGGAACACTGAAGCTTTCTTT.

The CDR3 region has the DNA TGTGCCAGCAGTCCGGGACTAGAACGTGGCGAGCAGTACTTC. This gives the protein CASSPGLERGEQYF. The rearrangement links TRBV27 to TRBJ2-7, with 8 bases matching TRBD2. Per germline, CDR1 MNHEY and CDR2 SMNVEV (reference sequence). CDR3 length: 14 amino acids. Unmatched junction bases numbered 9, after V lost 5 bases and J lost 6 bases.

This chain joins TRBV5-8 and TRBJ2-7, with 7 bases identical to TRBD2. V shed 4 bases and J 2 bases; nucleotides not matched to a gene: 9. The CDR3 runs to 15 residues. Germline V gene sequence: CDR1 SGHTS, CDR2 YDEGEE. Written as DNA, the CDR3 is TGTGCCAGCAGCGAGGGGAGCGGGATAACCTACGAGCAGTACTTC. This sequence encodes CASSEGSGITYEQYF.

V and J are TRBV27 and TRBJ2-5; a possible D gene is TRBD1 (6 bases). V lost 5 bases and J lost 2, with 12 bases in between. The germline gives CDR1 MNHEY, CDR2 SMNVEV (reference sequence). CDR3 length equals 14 residues. Here the CDR3 reads CASSPRTAQETQYF. The CDR3 region has the DNA TGTGCCAGCAGTCCTCGGACAGCTCAAGAGACCCAGTACTTC.

V usage is TRBV10-1 and J usage is TRBJ2-7; 9 bases are shared with TRBD1. V trimming: 4 bases; J trimming: 11 bases; junction bases outside the gene matches: 6. Germline CDR1 reads WNHNN; CDR2 reads SYGVQD (reference sequence). The CDR3 is 12 residues long. DNA for the CDR3: TGCGCCAGCAGTGGGGACAGGGTTTTTAAGTACTTC. Its protein product is CASSGDRVFKYF.

The chain has TRBV6-5 and TRBJ2-7; maybe TRBD2 (6 bases). In germline, CDR1 is MNHEY, CDR2 SVGAGI. The CDR3 is 16 amino acids. Trimming took 0 bases from V and 0 from J, leaving 12 bases between them. The CDR3 sequence: CASSYSLIGSSYEQYF. CDR3 nucleotide sequence: TGTGCCAGCAGTTACTCATTGATCGGGAGCTCCTACGAGCAGTACTTC.

The V gene is TRBV10-1, the J gene TRBJ2-2; D unresolved. V was trimmed by 1 base and J by 1 base, leaving 4 bases between them. Germline values: CDR1 WNHNN, CDR2 SYGVQD (reference sequence). CDR3 size: 14 residues. This CDR3 is CASSEFRNTGELFF. The CDR3 DNA sequence: TGCGCCAGCAGTGAGTTTAGGAACACCGGGGAGCTGTTTTTT.

The rearrangement links TRBV15 to TRBJ2-2; no clear D. Germline V gene sequence: CDR1 LNHNV, CDR2 YYDKDF (reference sequence). The CDR3 contains 18 residues. Trimming removed 0 bases from V and 5 bases from J, with 19 bases in between. In DNA form, the CDR3 reads TGTGCCACCAGCAGAGACCTACTCAGTCCCGGGCTGACCGGGGAGCTGTTTTTT. This codes for CATSRDLLSPGLTGELFF.

In this sample, this clone turned up once. This chain joins TRBV7-9 and TRBJ2-3; TRBD2 matches at 15 bases. This CDR3 has 16 amino acids. In germline, CDR1 is SEHNR, CDR2 FQNEAQ (reference sequence). V was clipped by 5 bases and J by 5 bases; unmatched bases: 5. In nucleotides, the CDR3 is TGTGCCAGCAGCCTCCGGACTAGCGGGAGGGAAGATACGCAGTATTTT. It translates to CASSLRTSGREDTQYF. The whole variable domain, filled in from reference TRBV7-9 and TRBJ2-3, reads DTGVSQNPRHKITKRGQNVTFRCDPISEHNRLYWYRQTLGQGPEFLTYFQNEAQLEKSRLLSDRFSAERPKGSFSTLEIQRTEQGDSAMYLCASSLRTSGREDTQYFGPGTRLTVL.

This clone was counted only a few times. The sample contains more than one DNA sequence encoding this CDR3. This chain connects TRBV29-1 to TRBJ2-7; D unresolved. Per the germline V gene, CDR1 is SQVTM and CDR2 is ANQGSEA. There are 11 residues in the CDR3. The V end lost 1 base, the J end lost 3 bases, and 4 bases lay between the germline ends. CDR3 protein: CSVEAGYEQYF. For the CDR3, the DNA is TGCAGCGTTGAAGCTGGCTACGAGCAGTACTTC.

This chain links TRBV5-8 with TRBJ2-7, with D possibly matching TRBD2 (5 bases). Germline CDR1 and CDR2: SGHTS and YDEGEE. V dropped 2 bases and J dropped 2 bases, with 11 bases sitting between them. The CDR3 loop spans 14 amino acids. The CDR3 bases are TGTGCCAGCAGCTTAAGAGGGATAACCTACGAGCAGTACTTC. Its protein is CASSLRGITYEQYF.